The rows below give T cell receptor beta chains drawn from one sample of a study of T cell responses to AZD1222 COVID-19 vaccine. TCRdb's table, derived via immunoSEQ multiplex PCR, lists solely in-frame clones and lacks some. The sample has 150,000 to 200,000 clones; approximately 92% are singletons. The source was peripheral blood, collected on day 0 of AZD1222 vaccination. The receptors were gathered from an adult in good health. Both conserved end residues are part of each CDR3. Each record gives: CDR3 protein, CDR3 DNA, D gene, clone size, J gene, V gene. A D gene is named only where the DNA matches it firmly. Expanded clones are given a class, and other clones once, few, many or no size at all.

cdr3_aa: CASSHIALMRTNEKLFF
cdr3_nt: TGTGCCAGCAGCCATATCGCCTTAATGAGGACTAATGAAAAACTGTTTTTT
d_call: NA
clone_size: NA
j_call: TRBJ1-4
v_call: TRBV27

cdr3_aa: CASSLGQGQTQYF
cdr3_nt: TGTGCCAGCAGCCTAGGACAGGGACAGACCCAGTACTTC
d_call: TRBD1
clone_size: NA
j_call: TRBJ2-5
v_call: TRBV6-5

cdr3_aa: CATGGLAVVSYEQYF
cdr3_nt: TGTGCCACGGGGGGTCTAGCGGTGGTCTCCTACGAGCAGTACTTC
d_call: TRBD2
clone_size: once
j_call: TRBJ2-7
v_call: TRBV6-5

cdr3_aa: CAISEGRGEGEKLFF
cdr3_nt: TGTGCCATCAGTGAGGGCAGGGGCGAGGGGGAAAAACTGTTTTTT
d_call: NA
clone_size: NA
j_call: TRBJ1-4
v_call: TRBV10-3

cdr3_aa: CASSSHRGSYTEAFF
cdr3_nt: TGTGCCAGTAGCTCCCACAGGGGTTCGTACACTGAAGCTTTCTTT
d_call: TRBD1
clone_size: NA
j_call: TRBJ1-1
v_call: TRBV19

cdr3_aa: CASRTGGSPNF
cdr3_nt: TGTGCCAGCAGGACTGGGGGGAGCCCGAATTTT
d_call: NA
clone_size: NA
j_call: TRBJ2-3
v_call: TRBV6-6

cdr3_aa: CASSPIQGTGNTIYF
cdr3_nt: TGTGCCAGCTCACCAATACAGGGGACTGGAAACACCATATATTTT
d_call: TRBD1
clone_size: NA
j_call: TRBJ1-3
v_call: TRBV18

cdr3_aa: CASSEQGVGEKLFF
cdr3_nt: TGCGCCAGCAGCGAACAGGGGGTGGGTGAAAAACTGTTTTTT
d_call: TRBD1
clone_size: NA
j_call: TRBJ1-4
v_call: TRBV5-1

cdr3_aa: CASSPEISDTQYF
cdr3_nt: TGTGCCAGCTCACCAGAGATTTCAGATACGCAGTATTTT
d_call: NA
clone_size: NA
j_call: TRBJ2-3
v_call: TRBV18

cdr3_aa: CASSQDQGTIYEQYF
cdr3_nt: TGCGCCAGCAGCCAAGACCAGGGCACGATCTACGAGCAGTACTTC
d_call: NA
clone_size: NA
j_call: TRBJ2-7
v_call: TRBV4-1

cdr3_aa: CASRLSAGVTYNEQFF
cdr3_nt: TGTGCCAGCAGGCTAAGCGCGGGAGTTACCTACAATGAGCAGTTCTTC
d_call: TRBD2
clone_size: NA
j_call: TRBJ2-1
v_call: TRBV27

cdr3_aa: CASSEIRQRNSYEQYF
cdr3_nt: TGTGCCAGCAGTGAGATTCGGCAGCGGAACTCCTACGAGCAGTACTTC
d_call: NA
clone_size: few
j_call: TRBJ2-7
v_call: TRBV2

cdr3_aa: CAWSVKVVADNPSGNQPQHF
cdr3_nt: TGTGCCTGGAGTGTAAAGGTGGTGGCAGACAACCCCAGCGGCAATCAGCCCCAGCATTTT
d_call: NA
clone_size: NA
j_call: TRBJ1-5
v_call: TRBV30

cdr3_aa: CASSPAGDEQYF
cdr3_nt: TGTGCCAGCAGCCCCGCCGGGGACGAGCAGTACTTC
d_call: NA
clone_size: once
j_call: TRBJ2-7
v_call: TRBV12-3/TRBV12-4

cdr3_aa: CAWSVPDTRNQPQHF
cdr3_nt: TGTGCCTGGAGTGTACCGGATACCCGAAATCAGCCCCAGCATTTT
d_call: NA
clone_size: NA
j_call: TRBJ1-5
v_call: TRBV30

cdr3_aa: CASSLDPAGGTDTQYF
cdr3_nt: TGTGCCAGCAGCCTCGATCCTGCAGGGGGCACAGATACGCAGTATTTT
d_call: NA
clone_size: NA
j_call: TRBJ2-3
v_call: TRBV5-6

cdr3_aa: CASSESPNEQFF
cdr3_nt: TGTGCCAGCAGTGAATCACCCAATGAGCAGTTCTTC
d_call: NA
clone_size: NA
j_call: TRBJ2-1
v_call: TRBV2

cdr3_aa: CATSQADTQYF
cdr3_nt: TGTGCCACTTCCCAGGCAGATACGCAGTATTTT
d_call: NA
clone_size: once
j_call: TRBJ2-3
v_call: TRBV24-1

cdr3_aa: CSASQGANQPQHF
cdr3_nt: TGCAGTGCTAGTCAGGGGGCCAATCAGCCCCAGCATTTT
d_call: TRBD1
clone_size: NA
j_call: TRBJ1-5
v_call: TRBV20-1

cdr3_aa: CASSAGAPGAAQYF
cdr3_nt: TGTGCCAGCAGTGCGGGGGCTCCCGGGGCGGCCCAGTACTTC
d_call: NA
clone_size: NA
j_call: TRBJ2-5
v_call: TRBV2

cdr3_aa: CASSSAGGYLNTEAFF
cdr3_nt: TGTGCCAGCAGCTCAGCAGGGGGATACTTGAACACTGAAGCTTTCTTT
d_call: TRBD1
clone_size: NA
j_call: TRBJ1-1
v_call: TRBV7-2

cdr3_aa: CASSLGRDRNTGELFF
cdr3_nt: TGTGCCAGCAGCTTAGGACGGGACAGGAACACCGGGGAGCTGTTTTTT
d_call: TRBD1
clone_size: once
j_call: TRBJ2-2
v_call: TRBV11-3

cdr3_aa: CASSSSSGNTIYF
cdr3_nt: TGTGCCAGCAGCTCCAGCTCTGGAAACACCATATATTTT
d_call: NA
clone_size: NA
j_call: TRBJ1-3
v_call: TRBV7-2

cdr3_aa: CASNTEPHQPQHF
cdr3_nt: TGTGCCAGCAATACGGAACCTCATCAGCCCCAGCATTTT
d_call: NA
clone_size: NA
j_call: TRBJ1-5
v_call: TRBV2

cdr3_aa: CASSPHGVGEGYTF
cdr3_nt: TGTGCCAGCAGCCCACATGGTGTGGGGGAGGGCTACACCTTC
d_call: NA
clone_size: NA
j_call: TRBJ1-2
v_call: TRBV5-5

cdr3_aa: CASSYRDRINSPLHF
cdr3_nt: TGTGCCAGCAGTTACCGTGACAGGATTAATTCACCCCTCCACTTT
d_call: NA
clone_size: NA
j_call: TRBJ1-6
v_call: TRBV6-5

cdr3_aa: CASSYSYADTQYF
cdr3_nt: TGTGCCAGCAGTTACTCTTATGCGGATACGCAGTATTTT
d_call: NA
clone_size: NA
j_call: TRBJ2-3
v_call: TRBV6-5

cdr3_aa: CASTDLGAEAFF
cdr3_nt: TGTGCCAGCACCGATCTGGGTGCTGAAGCTTTCTTT
d_call: NA
clone_size: NA
j_call: TRBJ1-1
v_call: TRBV7-9

cdr3_aa: CASSELAGPTYEQYF
cdr3_nt: TGTGCCAGCAGTGAGCTAGCGGGACCAACCTACGAGCAGTACTTC
d_call: TRBD2
clone_size: NA
j_call: TRBJ2-7
v_call: TRBV6-4

cdr3_aa: CASSQELQGLTEAFF
cdr3_nt: TGTGCCAGCAGCCAAGAACTACAGGGCCTTACCGAAGCTTTCTTT
d_call: NA
clone_size: NA
j_call: TRBJ1-1
v_call: TRBV3-1/TRBV3-2

cdr3_aa: CASSSLRTGGNEQFF
cdr3_nt: TGCGCCAGCAGCTCGTTAAGGACTGGGGGCAATGAGCAGTTCTTC
d_call: NA
clone_size: once
j_call: TRBJ2-1
v_call: TRBV5-1

cdr3_aa: CASSPRLDEQYF
cdr3_nt: TGTGCCAGCAGCCCGCGACTAGACGAGCAGTACTTC
d_call: NA
clone_size: NA
j_call: TRBJ2-7
v_call: TRBV7-9

cdr3_aa: CASSQDGGLGNQPQHF
cdr3_nt: TGTGCCAGCAGCCAAGATGGGGGACTGGGCAATCAGCCCCAGCATTTT
d_call: NA
clone_size: NA
j_call: TRBJ1-5
v_call: TRBV3-1/TRBV3-2

cdr3_aa: CASSLVMAGISTDTQYF
cdr3_nt: TGTGCCAGCTCACTAGTTATGGCGGGGATAAGCACAGATACGCAGTATTTT
d_call: NA
clone_size: once
j_call: TRBJ2-3
v_call: TRBV18

cdr3_aa: CASSQILQGNYGYTF
cdr3_nt: TGTGCCAGCAGCCAAATCTTGCAGGGGAACTATGGCTACACCTTC
d_call: NA
clone_size: once
j_call: TRBJ1-2
v_call: TRBV3-1/TRBV3-2